These T cell receptor beta chains were read from a single sample in a study of cytomegalovirus exposure and HLA in healthy donors. TCRdb keeps only in-frame clones here, not all; method: immunoSEQ multiplex PCR. The sample contains roughly 230,000 clones, around 90% of which appear only once. Sequencing was carried out using PBMCs. These TCRs come from a girl aged 2 to 10 in good health and CMV-seronegative. Both conserved end residues are part of each CDR3. A D gene is named only where the DNA matches it firmly. Expanded clones get a size class; other rows say once, few or many, or leave the size out.

v_call	j_call	d_call	clone_size	cdr3_nt	cdr3_aa
TRBV30	TRBJ1-3	NA	NA	TGTGCCTGGAGTTTGGACTCTCCTGGAAACACCATATATTTT	CAWSLDSPGNTIYF
TRBV9	TRBJ1-5	NA	NA	TGTGCCAGCAGCGTAGGTTCCGGGGGGCAACAGCCCCAGCATTTT	CASSVGSGGQQPQHF
TRBV29-1	TRBJ1-5	NA	NA	TGCAGCGTTCGTTGGGGCAGAGACAATCAGCCCCAGCATTTT	CSVRWGRDNQPQHF
TRBV7-2	TRBJ2-7	TRBD2	once	TGTGCCAGCAGCTTATCTAGCGGGGCCTACGAGCAGTACTTC	CASSLSSGAYEQYF
TRBV19	TRBJ1-5	TRBD1	NA	TGTGCCAGTAGTATAGTGCAGGACAGGGCTTTCAATCAGCCCCAGCATTTT	CASSIVQDRAFNQPQHF
TRBV5-1	TRBJ2-6	NA	NA	TGCGCCAGCAGCTTGGGCTGGGAGGAACTCTCTGGGGCCAACGTCCTGACTTTC	CASSLGWEELSGANVLTF
TRBV9	TRBJ2-1	TRBD2	NA	TGTGCCAGCAGCGTCTCGCCTAGCGGGGCCTTGGATGAGCAGTTCTTC	CASSVSPSGALDEQFF
TRBV10-1	TRBJ2-2	TRBD2	once	TGCGCCAGCTGCCCGTCAACTAGCGGGGACACCGGGGAGCTGTTTTTT	CASCPSTSGDTGELFF
TRBV19	TRBJ1-1	TRBD1	NA	TGTGCCAGCGTGGACAGGGTGGACACTGAAGCTTTCTTT	CASVDRVDTEAFF
TRBV9	TRBJ2-2	TRBD2	NA	TGTGCCAGCAGCGTAGCGGAACTAGCGGGGCCCCCCGGGGAGCTGTTTTTT	CASSVAELAGPPGELFF
TRBV28	TRBJ2-2	TRBD1	once	TGTGCCAGCAGCGGACAGGGTCGAAACACCGGGGAGCTGTTTTTT	CASSGQGRNTGELFF
TRBV13	TRBJ2-2	TRBD1	NA	TGTGCCAGCAGCCCCTATGGGACAGGGGCCACCGGGGAGCTGTTTTTT	CASSPYGTGATGELFF
TRBV28	TRBJ1-1	TRBD1	once	TGTGCCAGCAGTTCACAGGGGTTAAGAGTCACTGAAGCTTTCTTT	CASSSQGLRVTEAFF
TRBV6-1	TRBJ1-5	TRBD1	NA	TGTGCCAGCAGAGGACAGGGTCGGAATCAGCCCCAGCATTTT	CASRGQGRNQPQHF
TRBV6-1	TRBJ2-7	TRBD1	NA	TGTGCCAGCACCCGAGAGGGACAGGGTGGATACGAGCAGTACTTC	CASTREGQGGYEQYF
TRBV11-2	TRBJ2-7	TRBD2	NA	TGTGCCAGCAGCTACGGCCGACTAGCGGGGGGTCCTTACTACGAGCAGTACTTC	CASSYGRLAGGPYYEQYF
TRBV18	TRBJ2-1	TRBD1	NA	TGTGCCAGCTCACCGGATGGACAGGGGCTCTATGAGCAGTTCTTC	CASSPDGQGLYEQFF
TRBV6-5	TRBJ1-4	TRBD1	NA	TGTGCCAGCAGACCACAGGGGGCGATGAGTGAAAAACTGTTTTTT	CASRPQGAMSEKLFF
TRBV30	TRBJ1-2	TRBD1	NA	TGTGCCTGGAGTTTGACAGGGGGCGGTGGCTACACCTTC	CAWSLTGGGGYTF
TRBV11-2	TRBJ2-2	TRBD1	NA	TGTGCCAGCCGGGACAGTTTCCGAGGCACCGGGGAGCTGTTTTTT	CASRDSFRGTGELFF
TRBV10-3	TRBJ1-4	TRBD1	NA	TGTGCCATCAGCGCCTCGGGACAGTTATCAGAAAAACTGTTTTTT	CAISASGQLSEKLFF
TRBV28	TRBJ1-5	TRBD1	NA	TGTGCCAGCAATCACCTCCAGGGACAGGGGGCTTTGAGCAATCAGCCCCAGCATTTT	CASNHLQGQGALSNQPQHF
TRBV7-2	TRBJ2-7	NA	NA	TGTGCCAGCAGCTTAGGACCTTTGAGGAGTACCTACGAGCAGTACTTC	CASSLGPLRSTYEQYF
TRBV5-6	TRBJ1-5	NA	few	TGTGCCAGCAGCTTGGGGGCAGGGGACCGCAATCAGCCCCAGCATTTT	CASSLGAGDRNQPQHF
TRBV27	TRBJ2-7	TRBD2	NA	TGTGCCAGCAGTTTATCGGGCGGGAGGGAAATCTACGAGCAGTACTTC	CASSLSGGREIYEQYF
TRBV6-5	TRBJ1-2	NA	NA	TGTGCCAGCACGGGGGACAACTATGGCTACACCTTC	CASTGDNYGYTF
TRBV28	TRBJ2-7	NA	NA	TGTGCCAGCAGTGTCTCCGATCCACTCCCCTACGAGCAGTACTTC	CASSVSDPLPYEQYF
TRBV6-5	TRBJ1-1	NA	NA	TGTGCCAGCAGTCCCGGGGGTACTGAAGCTTTCTTT	CASSPGGTEAFF
TRBV4-1	TRBJ2-1	NA	NA	TGCGCCAGCAGAATCGCCGGGACTTTAAATGAGCAGTTCTTC	CASRIAGTLNEQFF
TRBV6-5	TRBJ2-3	NA	NA	TGTGCCAGTTTCCTAGGAGATACGCAGTATTTT	CASFLGDTQYF
TRBV7-2	TRBJ2-5	NA	NA	TGTGCCAGCAGCCGAGACTTGAGCCGAAGGGAGCAGTACTTC	CASSRDLSRREQYF
TRBV5-1	TRBJ2-6	NA	once	TGCGCCAGCAGCTTGGAACCCACGGGCTCTGGGGCCAACGTCCTGACTTTC	CASSLEPTGSGANVLTF
TRBV5-1	TRBJ1-1	NA	NA	TGCGCCAGCAGCTTGGGGGCGATGACCACTGAAGCTTTCTTT	CASSLGAMTTEAFF
TRBV30	TRBJ2-5	NA	NA	TGTGCCTGGAGTCTCCAAGAGACCCAGTACTTC	CAWSLQETQYF
TRBV6-5	TRBJ2-7	TRBD2	NA	TGTGCCAGCAGGCGCCTAGCGGGGGGATACGAGCAGTACTTC	CASRRLAGGYEQYF
TRBV7-9	TRBJ1-2	NA	NA	TGTGCCAGCAGCCCACAGACCGGGGTTAACTATGGCTACACCTTC	CASSPQTGVNYGYTF
TRBV5-6	TRBJ1-1	NA	NA	TGTGCCAGCAGGGGTTTAAAGGACAGATACATGAACACTGAAGCTTTCTTT	CASRGLKDRYMNTEAFF
TRBV18	TRBJ1-1	NA	NA	TGTGCCAGCTCACCTCAGAACACTGAAGCTTTCTTT	CASSPQNTEAFF
TRBV6-5	TRBJ2-6	NA	NA	TGTGCCAGCAGCCGTGACACCAACGTCCTGACTTTC	CASSRDTNVLTF
TRBV7-9	TRBJ1-5	NA	once	TGTGCCAGCAGCTTAAGCCAGGGTTTGTTT	CASSLSQGLF
TRBV7-2	TRBJ2-1	NA	NA	TGTGCCAGCAGCTTAGGAGGTGAGCAGTTCTTC	CASSLGGEQFF
TRBV10-3	TRBJ1-3	NA	NA	TGTGCCATGGCGGGGGGAAACACCATATATTTT	CAMAGGNTIYF
TRBV2	TRBJ1-1	TRBD1	NA	TGTGCCAGCAGGAATACCCGGACAGGGGGGAACACTGAAGCTTTCTTT	CASRNTRTGGNTEAFF
TRBV6-6	TRBJ1-5	NA	NA	TGTGCCAGCCGTAGACAGATTAGCAATCAGCCCCAGCATTTT	CASRRQISNQPQHF
TRBV29-1	TRBJ2-2	NA	NA	TGCAGCGTCCTCGAGGCGACCACCGGGGAGCTGTTTTTT	CSVLEATTGELFF
TRBV5-1	TRBJ2-2	NA	NA	TGCGCCAGCATTTACAGGGATTACACCGGGGAGCTGTTTTTT	CASIYRDYTGELFF
TRBV28	TRBJ1-1	NA	NA	TGTGCCAGCAGACGGCCGGGTGAAGCTTTCTTT	CASRRPGEAFF
TRBV7-9	TRBJ1-1	TRBD1	NA	TGTTCCAGCAGCCAAACAGGACAGGTGAACACTGAAGCTTTCTTT	CSSSQTGQVNTEAFF
TRBV11-2	TRBJ2-1	TRBD1	NA	TGTGCCAGCAGCTCCGGACAGGGGACTGAGCAGTTCTTC	CASSSGQGTEQFF
TRBV5-8	TRBJ2-3	NA	NA	TGTGCCAGCAGCTTGGCTACTGTGTGGTTGTCGCAGTATTTT	CASSLATVWLSQYF
TRBV13	TRBJ2-3	NA	NA	TGTGCCAGCAGCTTTCCGGGAAACCCTTCTAGCACAGATACGCAGTATTTT	CASSFPGNPSSTDTQYF
TRBV2	TRBJ1-6	NA	NA	TGTGCCTCGACTCCCGGGGTTGCCCTCCACTTT	CASTPGVALHF
TRBV2	TRBJ1-1	NA	NA	TGTGCCGACCAGTATGACAAGAACACTGAAGCTTTCTTT	CADQYDKNTEAFF
TRBV6-1	TRBJ1-2	NA	NA	TGTGCCAGCAGTGGACCAGCGACAGGCGGTAACTATGGCTACACCTTC	CASSGPATGGNYGYTF
TRBV5-1	TRBJ2-3	TRBD2	NA	TGCGCCAGCAGCTTGAACGGAGCGGGAGTTTCAGATACGCAGTATTTT	CASSLNGAGVSDTQYF